The 32 T cell receptor beta chains in this list originate from one sample, sequenced in a study of tumor-infiltrating lymphocytes in primary liver carcinoma (dated by TCRdb to the late 2010s). TCRdb records Illumina HiSeq 2500 as the sequencer. Using a constant-region primer and ProtoScript II reverse transcriptase, TCRbeta-specific cDNA was reverse-transcribed from roughly 460 ng total RNA. The TCRbeta libraries were prepared through three rounds of nested multiplex PCR following a slightly modified ARM-PCR procedure. Multiplex TRBV1-TRBV30 forward primers and a Cbeta reverse primer were used in the first two PCR rounds, each of which was run for approximately 9 cycles. Through fastp at Q25 and MiXCR, TCRdb rebuilt clones from the public reads, retaining in-frame beta chains. Rows with a matching CDR3 protein are joined into one entry that keeps the most common DNA and genes. The sample profile shows hundreds of thousands of distinct CDR3 sequences; 65% of them were found once. The top ten constitute roughly 8.6% of the sample.

Blood RNA was extracted from unsorted whole blood with TRIzol reagent; germline DNA came from the DNeasy Blood & Tissue kit. Sequenced material: peripheral blood. The receptors shown here come from a man in his forties with primary liver carcinoma and hepatitis B virus infection.

Only a few counts were recorded for this clonotype. An end of the junction does not agree with germline; a read error may underlie this. V usage is TRBV11-2 and J usage is TRBJ1-4; D might be TRBD1 (6 bases). Germline V gene data show CDR1 as SGHAT and CDR2 as FQNNGV. The CDR3 has 14 amino acids. The CDR3 is CASSLGQGTEKLLF. DNA for the CDR3: TGTGCCAGCAGCTTAGGGCAGGGGACTGAAAAGCTGCTTTTT.

V usage is TRBV6-5 and J usage is TRBJ2-1; TRBD1 aligns across 9 bases. CDR1 MNHEY and CDR2 SVGAGI come from the germline V gene. The CDR3 contains 15 residues. This CDR3 reads CTGSPGTGWGNEQFF. As DNA, the CDR3 is TGTACCGGCAGTCCCGGGACAGGGTGGGGAAATGAGCAGTTCTTC.

Regarding this clonotype: This may come from a read error, since a much larger clone is one base off. The chain links TRBV12-3 or TRBV12-4 to TRBJ2-3; D gene unclear. The CDR3 consists of 12 residues. CDR3 loop: CASSLVTDMQYF. CDR3 DNA sequence: TGTGCCAGCAGTCTAGTCACAGATATGCAGTATTTT.

About this clonotype: This may arise from a read error, as a much more abundant clone is one base away. This chain connects TRBV4-3 to TRBJ2-5; no definite D call. The germline CDR1 and CDR2 sequences are LGHNA and YSLEER. This CDR3 is built from 13 residues. V shed 2 bases and J shed 3 bases, with 7 bases lying between them. The CDR3 DNA reads as TGCGCCAGCAGCCAACACTCGAAAGAGACCCAGTACTTC. It translates to CASSQHSKETQYF.

A remark on this clonotype: Sequence at one end of the junction differs from germline and may be a read error. The chain uses TRBV6-2 or TRBV6-3 and TRBJ2-5, with 7 bases identical to TRBD1. Germline CDR1 and CDR2: MNHEY and SVGEGT. The CDR3 extends over 15 amino acids. The DNA of the CDR3 is TGTGTCAGCAGTTATCTTCTGGTAGGGGGCGAGACCCAGTACTTC. The encoded protein is CVSSYLLVGGETQYF.

Comments on this clonotype: A much larger clone sits a single nucleotide away, making a read error possible. The CDR3 carries no conserved terminal phenylalanine or tryptophan, so it likely arises from a read error. The V call is TRBV4-3, the J call TRBJ1-4, with TRBD1 matching over 8 bases. The CDR3 extends over 16 amino acids. The V gene's germline CDR1 is LGHNA and CDR2 YSLEER. V shed 0 bases, J shed 5 bases, and the junction held 5 bases outside the gene matches. The CDR3 is CASSQETAGGNEKLFL. The CDR3 coding sequence is TGCGCCAGCAGCCAAGAAACCGCAGGGGGCAATGAAAAACTGTTTCTT.

In the case of this clonotype: Sequence at one end of the junction differs from germline and may be a read error. The chain joins TRBV5-5 to TRBJ2-6; TRBD2 matches 7 bases. The CDR3 is made up of 15 amino acids. CDR1 and CDR2 from the germline V gene are SGHKS and YYEKEE (reference sequence). The CDR3 protein is CASGLAGVGANVLTF. The CDR3 region has the DNA TGTGCCAGCGGCTTGGCGGGAGTAGGGGCCAACGTCCTGACTTTC.

The genes are TRBV12-3 or TRBV12-4 and TRBJ1-2; 8 bases agree with TRBD1. V dropped 5 bases and J dropped 4; count of bases not matched to a gene: 9. CDR3 size: 15 residues. DNA for the CDR3: TGTGCCAGCAGTCCTACAGGGGGAGTTGGCTATGGCTACACCTTC. Translated, it gives CASSPTGGVGYGYTF.

Of note for this clonotype: No conserved phenylalanine or tryptophan ends this CDR3, so it is likely a read error. V usage is TRBV28 and J usage is TRBJ2-6; TRBD2 is a possible D gene (5 bases). The CDR3 runs to 15 residues. Trimming left V 3 bases short and J 1 base short, with 7 bases between. Germline V gene sequence: CDR1 MDHEN, CDR2 SYDVKM. The CDR3 DNA sequence: TGTGCCAGCAGTTTCCCGGGGTCTGGGGCCAACGTCCTGACTCTC. Its translation: CASSFPGSGANVLTL.

As to this clonotype: With a much larger clone just one base away, this may be a read error. The CDR3 DNA follows: TGCAGCGTTGGGTATACCCGGGACTCTGGCTACACCTTC. It codes for CSVGYTRDSGYTF. The chain is built from TRBV29-1 and TRBJ1-2, with D possibly TRBD1 on 5 matching bases. The CDR3 loop spans 13 amino acids. Germline assignment: CDR1 SQVTM and CDR2 ANQGSEA. Trimming took off 4 bases at V and 7 bases at J, with 16 bases between the two ends.

The CDR3 DNA sequence: TGTGCCAGCAGTGAATCTGGGACAGTGAACACTGAAGCTTTCTTT. Its translation is CASSESGTVNTEAFF. The chain carries TRBV6-1 and TRBJ1-1, with TRBD1 matching over 7 bases. Germline-derived CDR1 and CDR2 are MNHNS and SASEGT. The CDR3 is 15 amino acids. V was pared by 2 bases and J by 0 bases, with 3 bases of the junction left unmatched.

In its sample, this clonotype was seen once. Since a much larger clone is just one base distant, this may be a read error. V gene TRBV29-1 combines with J gene TRBJ2-7, with D perhaps assigned TRBD1 or TRBD2 (6 bases each). This CDR3 spans 14 amino acids. Germline V gene sequence: CDR1 SQVTM, CDR2 ANQGSEA. The germline V and J ends were trimmed by 5 bases and 1 base, with 15 bases remaining between them. CDR3 nucleotides: TGCAGCGTTACCGGGGGACAAAAATCCTACGAGCAGTACTTC. Protein: CSVTGGQKSYEQYF.

As to this clonotype: This may arise from a read error, as a much more abundant clone is one base away. The chain employs TRBV6-6 and TRBJ2-1; D unclear. This CDR3 is 11 amino acids long. V lost 9 bases to trimming and J lost 9 bases, with 12 bases between them. Per the germline V gene, CDR1 is MNHNY and CDR2 is SVGAGI (reference sequence). CDR3 nucleotides: TGTGCCAGTAGAATCTCCAGTGAGCAGTTCTTC. Amino acids: CASRISSEQFF.

On this clonotype itself: One junction end disagrees with the germline gene, perhaps due to a read error. This rearrangement joins TRBV11-2 to TRBJ2-5; TRBD2 matches at 10 bases. The CDR3 is made up of 14 amino acids. Germline lookup yields CDR1 SGHAT and CDR2 FQNNGV. The CDR3 DNA sequence: TGTACCAGCAGCTCCGGGACTAGCGAAGAGACCCAGCACTTC. Amino acids: CTSSSGTSEETQHF.

The chain combines TRBV7-9 with TRBJ2-2; perhaps TRBD2 as D (6 bases). Germline V gene data show CDR1 as SEHNR and CDR2 as FQNEAQ (reference sequence). CDR3 length: 14 residues. V lost 5 bases, J lost 0 bases, and 7 bases lay in between. The CDR3 spells CASSRGTNTGELFF. CDR3 bases: TGTGCCAGCAGCCGGGGGACGAACACCGGGGAGCTGTTTTTT.

In its sample, this clonotype was seen a few times. The chain uses TRBV30 and TRBJ1-5, with D uncertain. Looked up from germline, CDR1 is GTSNPN and CDR2 is SVGIG (reference sequence). The ends were cut back, 0 bases at V and 0 bases at J, with 6 bases in the middle. The CDR3 runs 14 residues. Written as DNA, the CDR3 is TGTGCCTGGAGTGTGGGATATAGCAATCAGCCCCAGCATTTT. It codes for CAWSVGYSNQPQHF.

This clonotype occurred a few times. The V and J genes are TRBV7-8 and TRBJ1-5, with D possibly being TRBD1 (5 bases). The length of the CDR3 is 17 residues. Germline CDR1 and CDR2: SGHVS and FQNEAQ. Trimming left V 4 bases short and J 7 bases short, with 23 bases between. Here the CDR3 reads CASSSSSGAGLGQPQHF. The CDR3, as DNA: TGTGCCAGCAGCTCCTCTTCCGGGGCCGGCTTGGGGCAGCCCCAGCATTTT.

This clonotype was recorded once. This may be a read error, as it is one base from a much larger clone. J is TRBJ2-3 and V is TRBV10-2; TRBD2 is a possible D gene (5 bases). Germline V gene data show CDR1 as WSHSY and CDR2 as SAAADI. The CDR3 is made up of 13 amino acids. The CDR3 nucleotides read TGCACCAGCAGGCGGGTTGGCACAGATACGCAGTATTTT. Encoded protein: CTSRRVGTDTQYF.

As to this clonotype: A single base separates this from a much larger clone, so it may be a read error. The V gene is TRBV6-1, the J gene TRBJ1-1, with D uncertain. Germline V gives CDR1 MNHNS, CDR2 SASEGT. CDR3 size: 14 residues. The V gene lost 9 bases and the J gene lost 4 bases, with 18 bases spanning the gap. CDR3 coding DNA: TGTGCCAGAAAGGACGAATCACTGGCCACTGAAGCTTTCTTT. Translated: CARKDESLATEAFF.

This clonotype occurred a few times. A read error is possible here, since a much larger clone lies one base away. The genes are TRBV12-3 or TRBV12-4 and TRBJ2-7; D is ambiguous. V was cut by 6 bases and J by 7 bases, with 10 bases left in between. This CDR3 has 11 residues. Here the CDR3 reads CASSRIREQYF. In nucleotides, the CDR3 is TGTGCCAGCAGCAGGATCAGGGAGCAGTACTTC.

Comment on this clonotype: One base away lies a much larger clone, so this may be a sequencing read error. The J gene is TRBJ2-1, the V gene TRBV4-1, with D possibly being TRBD2 (5 bases). CDR1 is MGHRA and CDR2 is YSYEKL in the germline V gene. The CDR3 is 17 residues long. The CDR3 DNA reads TGCGCCAGCAGCCAAGGGACCCGAGGACTCTCCTACGATGAGCAGTTCTTC. Its protein is CASSQGTRGLSYDEQFF.

Worth noting for this clonotype: At one of its ends the junction is not consistent with the germline gene, which may arise from a read error. The rearrangement uses TRBV29-1 and TRBJ2-1; TRBD2 is a possible D gene (5 bases). Germline V gene lookup returns CDR1 SQVTM and CDR2 ANQGSEA. This CDR3 is built from 13 residues. The CDR3 loop reads CSVEGGEKNEQFF. The DNA for the CDR3 is TGTAGCGTCGAGGGTGGGGAAAAGAATGAGCAGTTCTTC.

For this clonotype: A much larger clone is a single base away; this may be a read error. This chain links TRBV6-1 with TRBJ1-2; D gene unclear. Germline CDR1 MNHNS, CDR2 SASEGT. CDR3 size: 14 residues. This CDR3 reads CASCEGWQHYGYTF. The DNA of the CDR3 is TGTGCCAGCTGTGAAGGTTGGCAACACTATGGCTACACCTTC.

This clonotype was counted only a few times. The junction differs from germline at one of its ends, possibly a read error. The rearrangement joins TRBV4-2 to TRBJ2-1; 9 bases are a match to TRBD1. Germline loops: CDR1 LGHNA, CDR2 YNFKEQ. The CDR3 is 18 residues long. CDR3 in DNA: TGTGCCAGCAGCCCGGGACAGGGTCAATTCAGCTCCTACAATGGGCAGTTCTTC. Translating gives CASSPGQGQFSSYNGQFF.

This clonotype was seen at least ten times. V and J are TRBV5-5 and TRBJ2-7; possible D gene TRBD1, 5 bases. V was trimmed by 3 bases and J by 2 bases, leaving 21 bases between them. This CDR3 is 17 amino acids long. Germline V gene data show CDR1 as SGHKS and CDR2 as YYEKEE (reference sequence). The CDR3 DNA follows: TGTGCCAGCAGCTGGGGCTCAGGATCCCGTGGTCCCTACGAGCAGTACTTC. Its translation is CASSWGSGSRGPYEQYF.

This clonotype was found once. The chain recombines TRBV6-6 with TRBJ2-7; TRBD2 might be the D (5 bases). V was shortened by 4 bases and J by 3 bases, with 7 bases between the two germline ends. CDR3 size: 12 residues. Germline values: CDR1 MNHNY, CDR2 SVGAGI (reference sequence). The CDR3 region has the DNA TGTGCCAGCAGTTGCGGAGGCTACGAGCAGTACTTC. Translated: CASSCGGYEQYF.

Concerning this clonotype itself: The CDR3 does not end in the conserved phenylalanine or tryptophan, so this is likely a read error. The chain combines TRBV29-1 with TRBJ2-5, with 13 positions matching TRBD2. Germline lookup yields CDR1 SQVTM and CDR2 ANQGSEA. CDR3 size: 15 residues. CDR3 sequence reads: CSVRTSGSWAETQYL. The DNA for the CDR3 is TGCAGTGTTCGGACTAGCGGGAGTTGGGCAGAGACCCAGTACTTA.

The V and J genes are TRBV28 and TRBJ2-7, with TRBD1 identical over 7 bases. Germline V gives CDR1 MDHEN, CDR2 SYDVKM. J gave up 0 bases and V 3 bases, and 8 bases lay outside the gene matches. The CDR3 spans 16 residues. CDR3 sequence: CASSFGSWDSSYEQYF. The DNA for the CDR3 is TGTGCCAGCAGTTTCGGTTCGTGGGACAGCTCCTACGAGCAGTACTTC.

Written as DNA, the CDR3 is TGCAGCGTTGATGGGTCCGGGACTACCGGGAGTTATAAGCAGTTCTTC. The encoded protein is CSVDGSGTTGSYKQFF. J is TRBJ2-1 and V is TRBV29-1, with 7 bases fitting TRBD2. CDR1 and CDR2 (germline): SQVTM, ANQGSEA. The V and J ends lost 3 bases and 11 bases, in that order; junction bases with no gene match: 19. CDR3 length equals 16 residues.

This clonotype was observed once. Being one base from a much bigger clone, this may be a read error. The chain recombines TRBV28 with TRBJ2-7, with 13 bases lining up with TRBD2. The length of the CDR3 is 20 residues. CDR1 and CDR2 (germline): MDHEN, SYDVKM. V gave up 5 bases and J gave up 1 base; unmatched junction bases: 17. CDR3 DNA sequence: TGTGCCAGCAGTCTCACCGATGGACTAGCGGGAGTACGCCGATCCTACGAGCAGTACTTC. It codes for CASSLTDGLAGVRRSYEQYF.

Points on this clonotype: Just one base apart from a much larger clone, this may be a read error. CDR3 protein: CASSLVSGYEQYF. The CDR3, as DNA: TGTGCCAGCAGCTTAGTTAGCGGGTACGAGCAGTACTTC. The gene calls are TRBV5-4 and TRBJ2-7, with 7 nucleotides matching TRBD2. CDR3 length equals 13 residues. Germline V gene lookup returns CDR1 SGHNT and CDR2 YYREEE (reference sequence). V lost 2 bases to trimming and J lost 4 bases; unmatched junction nucleotides: 3. Supplemented by reference TRBV5-4 and TRBJ2-7, the full variable domain reads ETGVTQSPTHLIKTRGQQVTLRCSSQSGHNTVSWYQQALGQGPQFIFQYYREEENGRGNFPPRFSGLQFPNYSSELNVNALELDDSALYLCASSLVSGYEQYFGPGTRLTVT.

In its sample, this clonotype was seen once. The CDR3 does not end in the conserved phenylalanine or tryptophan, so this is likely a read error. V is TRBV11-3 and J is TRBJ2-1; 8 positions agree with TRBD2. Germline assignment: CDR1 SGHNT and CDR2 YENEEA. The trim removed 1 base at V and 5 bases at J, leaving 4 bases unmatched. The CDR3 runs 15 residues. The DNA for the CDR3 is TGTGCCAGCAGCTTAGCGGGAGGGCCCCACAATGAGCAGTTCTTA. It translates to CASSLAGGPHNEQFL.